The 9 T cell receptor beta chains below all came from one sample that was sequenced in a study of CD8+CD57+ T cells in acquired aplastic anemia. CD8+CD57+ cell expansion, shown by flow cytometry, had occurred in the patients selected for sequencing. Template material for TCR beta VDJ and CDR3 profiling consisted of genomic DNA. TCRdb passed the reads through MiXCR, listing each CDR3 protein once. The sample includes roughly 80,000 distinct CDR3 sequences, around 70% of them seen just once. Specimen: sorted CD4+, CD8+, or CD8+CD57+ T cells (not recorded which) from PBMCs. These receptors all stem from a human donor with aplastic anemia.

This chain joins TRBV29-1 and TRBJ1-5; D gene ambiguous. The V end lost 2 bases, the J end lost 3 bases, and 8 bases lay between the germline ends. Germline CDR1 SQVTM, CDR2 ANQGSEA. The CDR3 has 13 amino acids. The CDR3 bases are TGCAGCGTTGAAAGCGGACCCAATCAGCCCCAGCATTTT. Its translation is CSVESGPNQPQHF.

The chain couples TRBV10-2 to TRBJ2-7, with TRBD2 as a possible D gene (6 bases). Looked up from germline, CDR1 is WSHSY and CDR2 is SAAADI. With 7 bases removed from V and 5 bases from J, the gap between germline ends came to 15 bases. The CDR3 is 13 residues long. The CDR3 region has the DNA TGCGCCAGCAAGGAGGGATGGGTCGACGAGCAGTACTTC. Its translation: CASKEGWVDEQYF.

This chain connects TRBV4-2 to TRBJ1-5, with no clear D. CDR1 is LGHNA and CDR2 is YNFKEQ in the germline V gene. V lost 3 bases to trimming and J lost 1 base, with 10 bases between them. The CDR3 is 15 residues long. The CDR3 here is CASSQRVGSNQPQHF. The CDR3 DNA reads TGTGCCAGCAGCCAGAGAGTGGGAAGCAATCAGCCCCAGCATTTT.

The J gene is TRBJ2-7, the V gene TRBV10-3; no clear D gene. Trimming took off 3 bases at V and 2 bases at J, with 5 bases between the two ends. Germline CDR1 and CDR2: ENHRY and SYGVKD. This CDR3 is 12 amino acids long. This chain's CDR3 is CAISERAYEQYF. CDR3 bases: TGTGCCATCAGTGAACGGGCCTACGAGCAGTACTTC.

CDR3 residues: CASSQGQGNEQFF. The CDR3 nucleotides are TGTGCCAGCAGCCAGGGACAGGGCAATGAGCAGTTCTTC. This rearrangement joins TRBV7-9 to TRBJ2-1; 9 bases align to TRBD1. Trimming took 5 bases from V and 6 from J; bases not matched to a gene: 2. Germline V lookup: CDR1 SEHNR, CDR2 FQNEAQ (reference sequence). This CDR3 has 13 amino acids.

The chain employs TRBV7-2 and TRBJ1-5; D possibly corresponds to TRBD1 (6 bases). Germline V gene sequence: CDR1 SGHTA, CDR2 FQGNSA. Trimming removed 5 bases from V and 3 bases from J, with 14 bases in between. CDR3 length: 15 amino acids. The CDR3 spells CASSAYTGTNQPQHF. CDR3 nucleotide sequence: TGTGCCAGCAGCGCTTACACAGGGACCAATCAGCCCCAGCATTTT.

CDR3 nucleotide sequence: TGCGCCAGCAGCCAATGGGGGACAGGGAACACTGAAGCTTTCTTT. Translated, it gives CASSQWGTGNTEAFF. This chain connects TRBV4-1 to TRBJ1-1, with 8 bases that match TRBD1. CDR3 length: 15 amino acids. Trimming took 2 bases from V and 1 from J; bases not matched to a gene: 3. Germline-derived CDR1 and CDR2 are MGHRA and YSYEKL.

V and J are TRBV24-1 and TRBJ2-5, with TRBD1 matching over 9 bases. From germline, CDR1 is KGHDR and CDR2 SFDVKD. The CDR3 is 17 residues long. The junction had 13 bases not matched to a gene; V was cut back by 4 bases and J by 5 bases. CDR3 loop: CATSEPSRDRVYETQYF. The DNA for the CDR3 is TGTGCCACCAGTGAACCAAGCCGGGACAGGGTTTACGAGACCCAGTACTTC.

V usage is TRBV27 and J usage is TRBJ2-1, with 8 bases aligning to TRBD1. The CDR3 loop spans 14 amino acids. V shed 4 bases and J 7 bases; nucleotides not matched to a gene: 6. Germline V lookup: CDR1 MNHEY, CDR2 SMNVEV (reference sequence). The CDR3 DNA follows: TGTGCCAGCAGTTCCGGGACAGGTCTAAATGAGCAGTTCTTC. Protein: CASSSGTGLNEQFF.